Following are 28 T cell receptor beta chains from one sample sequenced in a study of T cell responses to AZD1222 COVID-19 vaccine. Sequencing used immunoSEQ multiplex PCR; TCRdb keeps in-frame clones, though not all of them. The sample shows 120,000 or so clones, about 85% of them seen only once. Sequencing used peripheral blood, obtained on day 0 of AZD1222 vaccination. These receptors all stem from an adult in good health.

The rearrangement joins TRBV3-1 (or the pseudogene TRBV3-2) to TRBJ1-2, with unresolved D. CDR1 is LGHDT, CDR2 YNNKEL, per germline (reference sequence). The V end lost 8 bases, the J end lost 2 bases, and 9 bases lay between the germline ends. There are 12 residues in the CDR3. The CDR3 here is CASGGTNYGYTF. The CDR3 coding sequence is TGTGCCAGCGGAGGTACAAACTATGGCTACACCTTC.

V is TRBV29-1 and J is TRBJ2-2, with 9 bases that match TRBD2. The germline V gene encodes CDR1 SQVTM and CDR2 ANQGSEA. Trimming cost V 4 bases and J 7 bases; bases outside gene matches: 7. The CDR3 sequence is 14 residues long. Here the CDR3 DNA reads TGCAGCGTTGCTTTGACTAGCGGTATCGGGGAGCTGTTTTTT. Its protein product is CSVALTSGIGELFF.

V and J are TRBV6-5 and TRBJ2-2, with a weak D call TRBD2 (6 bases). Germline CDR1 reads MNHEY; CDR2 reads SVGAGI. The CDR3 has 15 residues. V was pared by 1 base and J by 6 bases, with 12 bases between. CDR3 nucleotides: TGTGCCAGCAGTTACTGGGGGACTGCGCCCGGGGAGCTGTTTTTT. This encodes CASSYWGTAPGELFF.

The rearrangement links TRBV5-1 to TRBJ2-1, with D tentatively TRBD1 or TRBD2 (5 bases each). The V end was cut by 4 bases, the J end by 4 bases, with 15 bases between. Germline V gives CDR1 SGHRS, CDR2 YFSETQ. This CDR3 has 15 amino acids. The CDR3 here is CASSPGPGGYNEQFF. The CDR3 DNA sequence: TGCGCCAGCAGCCCGGGACCAGGTGGTTACAATGAGCAGTTCTTC.

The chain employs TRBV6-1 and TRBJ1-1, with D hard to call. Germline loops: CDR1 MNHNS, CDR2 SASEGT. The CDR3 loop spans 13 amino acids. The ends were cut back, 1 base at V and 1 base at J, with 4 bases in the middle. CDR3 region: CASSEVSNTEAFF. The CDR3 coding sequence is TGTGCCAGCAGTGAAGTCTCGAACACTGAAGCTTTCTTT.

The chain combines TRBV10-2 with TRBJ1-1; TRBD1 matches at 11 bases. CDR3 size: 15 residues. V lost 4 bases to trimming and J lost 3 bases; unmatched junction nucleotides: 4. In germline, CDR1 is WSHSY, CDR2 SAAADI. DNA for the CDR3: TGCGCCAGCAGTGGGACAGGGGGCATAGACACTGAAGCTTTCTTT. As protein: CASSGTGGIDTEAFF.

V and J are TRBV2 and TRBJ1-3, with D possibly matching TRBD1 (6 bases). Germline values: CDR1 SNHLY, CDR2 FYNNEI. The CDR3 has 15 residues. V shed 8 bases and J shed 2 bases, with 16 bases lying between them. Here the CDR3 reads CASRTDSGAGNTIYF. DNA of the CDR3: TGTGCCAGCCGAACCGACTCAGGGGCTGGAAACACCATATATTTT.

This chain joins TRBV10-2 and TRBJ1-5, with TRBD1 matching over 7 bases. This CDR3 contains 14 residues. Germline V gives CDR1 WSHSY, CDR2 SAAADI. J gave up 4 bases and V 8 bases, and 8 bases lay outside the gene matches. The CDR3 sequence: CASQGTVFNQPQHF. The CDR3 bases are TGCGCCAGCCAAGGGACAGTTTTTAATCAGCCCCAGCATTTT.

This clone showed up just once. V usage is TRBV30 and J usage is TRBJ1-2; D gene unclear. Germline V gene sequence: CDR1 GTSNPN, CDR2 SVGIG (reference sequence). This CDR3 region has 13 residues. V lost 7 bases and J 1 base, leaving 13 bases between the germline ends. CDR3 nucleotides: TGTGCCTTCCGGACTGCGTTTAACTATGGCTACACCTTC. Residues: CAFRTAFNYGYTF.

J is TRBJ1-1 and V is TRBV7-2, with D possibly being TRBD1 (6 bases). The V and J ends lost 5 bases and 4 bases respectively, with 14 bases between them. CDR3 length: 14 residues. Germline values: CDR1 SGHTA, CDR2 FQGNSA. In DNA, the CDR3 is TGTGCCAGCAGCCAGTCGGGGGGCATCACTGAAGCTTTCTTT. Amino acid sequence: CASSQSGGITEAFF.

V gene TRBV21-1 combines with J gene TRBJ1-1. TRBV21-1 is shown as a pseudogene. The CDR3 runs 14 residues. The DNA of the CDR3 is TGTGCCAGCAGCTTCAGGAGGATGAACACTGAAGCTTTCTTT. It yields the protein CASSFRRMNTEAFF.

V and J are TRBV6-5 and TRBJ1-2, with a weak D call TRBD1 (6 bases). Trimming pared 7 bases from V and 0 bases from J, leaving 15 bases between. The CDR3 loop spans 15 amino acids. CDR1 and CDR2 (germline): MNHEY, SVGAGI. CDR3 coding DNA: TGTGCCAGCACCGGGGGGTGGACAGCTAACTATGGCTACACCTTC. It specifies CASTGGWTANYGYTF.

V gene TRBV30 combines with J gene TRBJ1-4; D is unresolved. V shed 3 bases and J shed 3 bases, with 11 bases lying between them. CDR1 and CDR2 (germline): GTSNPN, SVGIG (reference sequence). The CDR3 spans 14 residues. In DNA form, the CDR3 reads TGTGCCTGGAGCTTACAGTCCTCTAATGAAAAACTGTTTTTT. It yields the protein CAWSLQSSNEKLFF.

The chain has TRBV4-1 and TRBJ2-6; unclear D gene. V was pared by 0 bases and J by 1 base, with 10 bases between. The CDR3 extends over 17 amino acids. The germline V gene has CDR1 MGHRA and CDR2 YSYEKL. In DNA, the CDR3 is TGCGCCAGCAGCCAAGAGGTAGGGATGTCTGGGGCCAACGTCCTGACTTTC. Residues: CASSQEVGMSGANVLTF.

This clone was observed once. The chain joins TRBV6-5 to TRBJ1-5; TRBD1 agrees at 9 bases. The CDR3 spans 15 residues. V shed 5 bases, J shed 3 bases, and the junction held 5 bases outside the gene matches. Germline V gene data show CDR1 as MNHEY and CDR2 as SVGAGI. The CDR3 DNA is TGTGCCAGCAGTCTTGGGACAGGGAACAATCAGCCCCAGCATTTT. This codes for CASSLGTGNNQPQHF.

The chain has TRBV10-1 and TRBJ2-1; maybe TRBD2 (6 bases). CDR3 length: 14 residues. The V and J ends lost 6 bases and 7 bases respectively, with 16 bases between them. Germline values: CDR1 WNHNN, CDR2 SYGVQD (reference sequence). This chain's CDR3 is CASSPSVLANEQFF. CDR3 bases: TGCGCCAGCAGCCCCTCGGTACTAGCAAATGAGCAGTTCTTC.

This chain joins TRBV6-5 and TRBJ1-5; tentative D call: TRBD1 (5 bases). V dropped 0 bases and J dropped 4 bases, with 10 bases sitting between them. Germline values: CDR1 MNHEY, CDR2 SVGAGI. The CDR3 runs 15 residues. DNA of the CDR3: TGTGCCAGCAGTTACTCAGGGGCGCATAATCAGCCCCAGCATTTT. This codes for CASSYSGAHNQPQHF.

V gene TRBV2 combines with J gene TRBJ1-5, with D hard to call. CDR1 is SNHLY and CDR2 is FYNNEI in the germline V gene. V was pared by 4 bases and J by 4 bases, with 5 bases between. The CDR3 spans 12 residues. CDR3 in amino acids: CASSGLNQPQHF. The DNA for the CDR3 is TGTGCCAGCAGTGGGTTGAATCAGCCCCAGCATTTT.

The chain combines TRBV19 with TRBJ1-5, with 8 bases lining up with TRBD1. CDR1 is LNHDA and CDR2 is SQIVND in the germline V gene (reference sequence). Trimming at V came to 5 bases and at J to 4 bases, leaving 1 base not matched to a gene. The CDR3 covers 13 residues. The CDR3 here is CASSGDRNQPQHF. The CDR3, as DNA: TGTGCCAGTAGTGGGGACAGGAATCAGCCCCAGCATTTT.

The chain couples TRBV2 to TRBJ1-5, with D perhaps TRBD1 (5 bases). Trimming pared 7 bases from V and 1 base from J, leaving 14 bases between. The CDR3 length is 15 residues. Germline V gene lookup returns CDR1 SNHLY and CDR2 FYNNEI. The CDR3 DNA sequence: TGTGCCAGCAAGTTGGCGGGACTGAGCAATCAGCCCCAGCATTTT. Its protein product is CASKLAGLSNQPQHF.

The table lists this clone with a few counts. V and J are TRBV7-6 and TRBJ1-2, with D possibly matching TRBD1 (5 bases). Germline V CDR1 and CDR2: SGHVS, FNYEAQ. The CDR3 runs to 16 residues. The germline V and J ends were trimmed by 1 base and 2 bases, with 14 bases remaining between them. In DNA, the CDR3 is TGTGCCAGCAGCTTAGAAGGGGATAGGGGAAACTATGGCTACACCTTC. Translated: CASSLEGDRGNYGYTF.

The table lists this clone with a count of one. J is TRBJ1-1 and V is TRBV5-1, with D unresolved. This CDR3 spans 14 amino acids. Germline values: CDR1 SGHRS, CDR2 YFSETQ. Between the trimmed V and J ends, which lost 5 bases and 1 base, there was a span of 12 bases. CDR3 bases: TGCGCCAGCAGACGGGAGTTAGGGAACACTGAAGCTTTCTTT. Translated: CASRRELGNTEAFF. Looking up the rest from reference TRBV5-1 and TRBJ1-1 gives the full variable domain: KAGVTQTPRYLIKTRGQQVTLSCSPISGHRSVSWYQQTPGQGLQFLFEYFSETQRNKGNFPGRFSGRQFSNSRSEMNVSTLELGDSALYLCASRRELGNTEAFFGQGTRLTVV.

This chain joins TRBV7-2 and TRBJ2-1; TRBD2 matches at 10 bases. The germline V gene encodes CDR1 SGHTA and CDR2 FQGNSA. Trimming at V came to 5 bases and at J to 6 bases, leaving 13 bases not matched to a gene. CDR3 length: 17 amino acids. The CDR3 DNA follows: TGTGCCAGCAGCGCCCGCTATCTAGCGGGGGATTTCAATGAGCAGTTCTTC. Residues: CASSARYLAGDFNEQFF.

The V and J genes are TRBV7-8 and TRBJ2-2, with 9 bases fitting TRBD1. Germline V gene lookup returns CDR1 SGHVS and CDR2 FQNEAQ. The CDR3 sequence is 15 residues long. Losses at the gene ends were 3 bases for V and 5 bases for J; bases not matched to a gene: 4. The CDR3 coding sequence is TGTGCCAGCAGCTTCGTAGGACAGGGGACCGGGGAGCTGTTTTTT. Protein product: CASSFVGQGTGELFF.

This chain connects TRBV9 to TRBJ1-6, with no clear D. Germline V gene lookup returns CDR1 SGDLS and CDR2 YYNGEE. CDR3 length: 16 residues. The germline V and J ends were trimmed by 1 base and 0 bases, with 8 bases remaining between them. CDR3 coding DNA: TGTGCCAGCAGCGTAACTGGGGACTCCTATAATTCACCCCTCCACTTT. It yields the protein CASSVTGDSYNSPLHF.

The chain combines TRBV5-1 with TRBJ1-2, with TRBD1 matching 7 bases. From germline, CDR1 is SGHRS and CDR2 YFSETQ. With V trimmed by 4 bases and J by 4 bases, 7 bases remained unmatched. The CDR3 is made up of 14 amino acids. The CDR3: CASSQSTGPYGYTF. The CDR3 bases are TGCGCCAGCAGCCAATCGACAGGGCCCTATGGCTACACCTTC.

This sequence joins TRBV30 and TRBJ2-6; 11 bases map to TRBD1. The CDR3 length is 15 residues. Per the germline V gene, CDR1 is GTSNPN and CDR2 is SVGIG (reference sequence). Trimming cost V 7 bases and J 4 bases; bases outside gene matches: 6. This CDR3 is CAFGQGATGANVLTF. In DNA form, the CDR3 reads TGTGCCTTCGGACAGGGGGCGACAGGGGCCAACGTCCTGACTTTC. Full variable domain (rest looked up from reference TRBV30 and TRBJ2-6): SQTIHQWPATLVQPVGSPLSLECTVEGTSNPNLYWYRQAAGRGLQLLFYSVGIGQISSEVPQNLSASRPQDRQFILSSKKLLLSDSGFYLCAFGQGATGANVLTFGAGSRLTVL.

CDR3 amino acids: CSVGLRLAGTLTGELFF. The CDR3 coding sequence is TGCAGCGTCGGCCTTCGGCTAGCGGGGACACTAACCGGGGAGCTGTTTTTT. The gene calls are TRBV29-1 and TRBJ2-2, with TRBD2 matching over 9 bases. Germline CDR1 SQVTM, CDR2 ANQGSEA. Losses at the gene ends were 6 bases for V and 5 bases for J; bases not matched to a gene: 16. This CDR3 region has 17 residues.